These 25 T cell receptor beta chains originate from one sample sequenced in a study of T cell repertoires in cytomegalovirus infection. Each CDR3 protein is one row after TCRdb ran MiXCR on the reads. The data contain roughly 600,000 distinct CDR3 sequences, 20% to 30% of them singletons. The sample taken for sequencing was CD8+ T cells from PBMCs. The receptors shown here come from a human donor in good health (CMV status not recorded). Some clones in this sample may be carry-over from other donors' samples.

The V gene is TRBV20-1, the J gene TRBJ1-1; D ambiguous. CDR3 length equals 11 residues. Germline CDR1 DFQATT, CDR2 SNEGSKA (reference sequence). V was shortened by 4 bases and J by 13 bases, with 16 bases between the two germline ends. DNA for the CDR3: TGCAGTGCTATCAGGCAACTTGGTGGTTTCTTT. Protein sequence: CSAIRQLGGFF.

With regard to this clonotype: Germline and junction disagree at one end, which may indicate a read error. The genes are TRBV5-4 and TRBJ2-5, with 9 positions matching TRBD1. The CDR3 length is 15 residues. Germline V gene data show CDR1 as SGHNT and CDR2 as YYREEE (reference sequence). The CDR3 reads CVSSLPGTGSETQYF. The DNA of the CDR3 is TGTGTCAGCAGCCTACCCGGGACAGGGAGCGAGACCCAGTACTTC.

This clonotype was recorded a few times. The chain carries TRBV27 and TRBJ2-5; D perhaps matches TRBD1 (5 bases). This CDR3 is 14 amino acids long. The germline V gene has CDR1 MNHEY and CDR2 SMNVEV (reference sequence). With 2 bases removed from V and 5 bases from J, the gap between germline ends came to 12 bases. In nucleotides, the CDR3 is TGTGCCAGCAGTTTAGGTGCAGGGTGGGAGACCCAGTACTTC. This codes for CASSLGAGWETQYF.

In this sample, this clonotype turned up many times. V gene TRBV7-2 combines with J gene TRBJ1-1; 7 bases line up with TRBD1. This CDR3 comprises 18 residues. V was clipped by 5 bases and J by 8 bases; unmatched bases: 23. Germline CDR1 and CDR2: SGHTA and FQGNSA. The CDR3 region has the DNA TGTGCCAGCAGCCTATGGGCCTTTGACAGGGCGACTTTAACGGAAGCTTTCTTT. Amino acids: CASSLWAFDRATLTEAFF.

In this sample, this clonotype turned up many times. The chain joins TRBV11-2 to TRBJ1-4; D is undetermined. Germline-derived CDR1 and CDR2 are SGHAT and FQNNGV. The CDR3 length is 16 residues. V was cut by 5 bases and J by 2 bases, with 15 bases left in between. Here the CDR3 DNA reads TGTGCCAGCAGCCGTGGCGATTTACCTACTAATGAAAAACTGTTTTTT. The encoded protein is CASSRGDLPTNEKLFF.

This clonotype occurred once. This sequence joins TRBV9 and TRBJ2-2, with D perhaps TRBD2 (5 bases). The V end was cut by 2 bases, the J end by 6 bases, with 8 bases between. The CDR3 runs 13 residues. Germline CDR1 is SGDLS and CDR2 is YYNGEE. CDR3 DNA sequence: TGTGCCAGCAGCGTTGAGGGCTCCGGGGAGCTGTTTTTT. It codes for CASSVEGSGELFF.

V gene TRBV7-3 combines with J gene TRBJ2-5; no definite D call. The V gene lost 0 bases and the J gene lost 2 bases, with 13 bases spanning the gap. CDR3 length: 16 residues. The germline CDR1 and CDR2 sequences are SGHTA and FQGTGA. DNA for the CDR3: TGTGCCAGCAGCTTAACCCAGGCCGACCCACAAGAGACCCAGTACTTC. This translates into CASSLTQADPQETQYF.

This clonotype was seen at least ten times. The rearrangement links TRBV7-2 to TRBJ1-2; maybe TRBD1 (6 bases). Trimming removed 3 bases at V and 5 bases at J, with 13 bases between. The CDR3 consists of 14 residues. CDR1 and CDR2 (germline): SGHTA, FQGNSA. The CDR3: CASSFLQGGYGYTF. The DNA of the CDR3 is TGTGCCAGCAGCTTTTTACAGGGAGGTTATGGCTACACCTTC.

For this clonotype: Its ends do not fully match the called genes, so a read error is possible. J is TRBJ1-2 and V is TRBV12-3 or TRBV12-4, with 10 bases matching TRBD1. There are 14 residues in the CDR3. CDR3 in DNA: TGCGCCAGCAGCGACAGGGGGCACGGCTATGGCTACACCTTC. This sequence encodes CASSDRGHGYGYTF.

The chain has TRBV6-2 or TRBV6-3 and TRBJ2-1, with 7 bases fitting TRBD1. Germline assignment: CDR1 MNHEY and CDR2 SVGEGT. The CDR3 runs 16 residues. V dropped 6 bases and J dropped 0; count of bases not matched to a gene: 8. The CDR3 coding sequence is TGTGCCAGCAGCTACGACAGGGTTAGCTCCTACAATGAGCAGTTCTTC. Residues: CASSYDRVSSYNEQFF.

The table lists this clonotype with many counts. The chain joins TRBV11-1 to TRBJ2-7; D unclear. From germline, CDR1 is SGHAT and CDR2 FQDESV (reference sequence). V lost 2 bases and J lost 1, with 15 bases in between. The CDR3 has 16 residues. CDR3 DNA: TGTGCCAGCAGCTTAACGATGGACGCCGGGTCCTACGAGCAGTACTTC. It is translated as CASSLTMDAGSYEQYF.

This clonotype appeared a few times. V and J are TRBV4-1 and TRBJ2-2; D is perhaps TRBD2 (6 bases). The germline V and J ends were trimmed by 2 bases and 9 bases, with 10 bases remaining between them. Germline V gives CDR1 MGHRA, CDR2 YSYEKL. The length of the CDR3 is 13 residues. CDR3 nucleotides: TGCGCCAGCAGCCAACCTAGCGCAAGGGAGCTGTTTTTT. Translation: CASSQPSARELFF.

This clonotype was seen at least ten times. CDR3 DNA: TGTGCCAGCAGCTCGACGGAGAACACTGAAGCTTTCTTT. Translation: CASSSTENTEAFF. The V and J genes are TRBV7-9 and TRBJ1-1; D is ambiguous. The CDR3 is 13 residues long. V gave up 4 bases and J gave up 1 base, with 7 bases separating them. Germline V lookup: CDR1 SEHNR, CDR2 FQNEAQ (reference sequence).

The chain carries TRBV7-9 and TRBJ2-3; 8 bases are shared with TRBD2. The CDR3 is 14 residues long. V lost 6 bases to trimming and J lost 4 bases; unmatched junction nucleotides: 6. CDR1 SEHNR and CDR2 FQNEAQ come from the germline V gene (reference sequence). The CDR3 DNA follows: TGTGCCAGCAGACCGGGACTAGGCGCAGATACGCAGTATTTT. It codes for CASRPGLGADTQYF.

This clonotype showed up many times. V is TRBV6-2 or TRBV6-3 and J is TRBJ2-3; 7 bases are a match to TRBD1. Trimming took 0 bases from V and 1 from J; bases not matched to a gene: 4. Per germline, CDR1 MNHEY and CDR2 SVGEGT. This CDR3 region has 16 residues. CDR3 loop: CASSYSDRDRTDTQYF. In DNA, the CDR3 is TGTGCCAGCAGTTACTCCGACAGGGATCGCACAGATACGCAGTATTTT.

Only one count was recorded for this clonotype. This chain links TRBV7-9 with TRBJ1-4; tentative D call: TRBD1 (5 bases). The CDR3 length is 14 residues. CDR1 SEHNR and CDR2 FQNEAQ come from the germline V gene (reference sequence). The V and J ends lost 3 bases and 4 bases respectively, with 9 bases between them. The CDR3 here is CASSFGGNNEKLFF. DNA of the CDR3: TGTGCCAGCAGCTTCGGGGGAAATAATGAAAAACTGTTTTTT.

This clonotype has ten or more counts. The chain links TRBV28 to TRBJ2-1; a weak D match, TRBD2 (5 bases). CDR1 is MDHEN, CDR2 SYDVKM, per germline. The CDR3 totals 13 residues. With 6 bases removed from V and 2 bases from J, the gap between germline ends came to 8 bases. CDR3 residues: CASSTGAYNEQFF. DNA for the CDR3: TGTGCCAGCAGCACCGGGGCCTACAATGAGCAGTTCTTC.

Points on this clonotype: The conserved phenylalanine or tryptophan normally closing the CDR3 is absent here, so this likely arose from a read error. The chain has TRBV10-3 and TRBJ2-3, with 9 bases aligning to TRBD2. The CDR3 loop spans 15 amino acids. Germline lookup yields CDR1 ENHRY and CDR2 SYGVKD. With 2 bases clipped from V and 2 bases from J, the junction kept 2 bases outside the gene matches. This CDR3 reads CAISERTSATDTQYL. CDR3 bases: TGTGCCATCAGTGAGAGGACTAGCGCCACAGATACGCAGTATTTG.

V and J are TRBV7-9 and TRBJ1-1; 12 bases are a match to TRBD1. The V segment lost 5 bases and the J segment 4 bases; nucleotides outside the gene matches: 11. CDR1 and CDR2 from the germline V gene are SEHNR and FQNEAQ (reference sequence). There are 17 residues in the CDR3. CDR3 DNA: TGTGCCAGCAGCCGGCCGGGACAGGGGGCCGGGAGCACTGAAGCTTTCTTT. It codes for CASSRPGQGAGSTEAFF.

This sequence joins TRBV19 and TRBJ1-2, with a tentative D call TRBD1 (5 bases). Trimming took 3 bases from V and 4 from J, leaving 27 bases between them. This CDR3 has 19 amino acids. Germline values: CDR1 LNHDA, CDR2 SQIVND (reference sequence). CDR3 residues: CASSMFGSTGTLFGYGYTF. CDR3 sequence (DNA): TGTGCCAGTAGTATGTTCGGATCGACCGGGACCCTTTTTGGCTATGGCTACACCTTC. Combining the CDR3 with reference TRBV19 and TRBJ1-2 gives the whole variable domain DGGITQSPKYLFRKEGQNVTLSCEQNLNHDAMYWYRQDPGQGLRLIYYSQIVNDFQKGDIAEGYSVSREKKESFPLTVTSAQKNPTAFYLCASSMFGSTGTLFGYGYTFGSGTRLTVV.

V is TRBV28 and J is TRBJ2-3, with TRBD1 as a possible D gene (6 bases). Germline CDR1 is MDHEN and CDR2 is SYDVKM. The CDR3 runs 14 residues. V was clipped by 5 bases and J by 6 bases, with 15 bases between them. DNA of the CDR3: TGTGCCAGCAGTCTCGGACAGTTTGGGGATACGCAGTATTTT. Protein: CASSLGQFGDTQYF.

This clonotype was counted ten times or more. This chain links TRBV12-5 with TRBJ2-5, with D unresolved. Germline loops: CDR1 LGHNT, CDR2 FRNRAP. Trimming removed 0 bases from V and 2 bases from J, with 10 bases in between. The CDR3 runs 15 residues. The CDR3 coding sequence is TGTGCTAGTGGTTTGGTACAAGGCTCGCAAGAGACCCAGTACTTC. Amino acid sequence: CASGLVQGSQETQYF. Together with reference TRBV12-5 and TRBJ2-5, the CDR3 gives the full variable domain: DARVTQTPRHKVTEMGQEVTMRCQPILGHNTVFWYRQTMMQGLELLAYFRNRAPLDDSGMPKDRFSAEMPDATLATLKIQPSEPRDSAVYFCASGLVQGSQETQYFGPGTRLLVL.

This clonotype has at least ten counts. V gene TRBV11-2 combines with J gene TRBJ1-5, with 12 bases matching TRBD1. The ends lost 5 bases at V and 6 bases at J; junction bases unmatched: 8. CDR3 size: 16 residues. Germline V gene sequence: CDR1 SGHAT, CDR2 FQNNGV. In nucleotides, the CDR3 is TGTGCCAGCAGCGCGACCGGGACAGGGGGCGGTCAGCCCCAGCATTTT. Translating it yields CASSATGTGGGQPQHF. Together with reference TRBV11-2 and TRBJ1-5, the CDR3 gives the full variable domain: EAGVAQSPRYKIIEKRQSVAFWCNPISGHATLYWYQQILGQGPKLLIQFQNNGVVDDSQLPKDRFSAERLKGVDSTLKIQPAKLEDSAVYLCASSATGTGGGQPQHFGDGTRLSIL.

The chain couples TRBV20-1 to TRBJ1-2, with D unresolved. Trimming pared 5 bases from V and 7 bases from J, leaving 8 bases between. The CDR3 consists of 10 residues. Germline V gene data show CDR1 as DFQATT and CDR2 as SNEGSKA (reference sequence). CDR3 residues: CSAWIIGYTF. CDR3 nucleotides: TGCAGTGCTTGGATAATTGGCTACACCTTC.

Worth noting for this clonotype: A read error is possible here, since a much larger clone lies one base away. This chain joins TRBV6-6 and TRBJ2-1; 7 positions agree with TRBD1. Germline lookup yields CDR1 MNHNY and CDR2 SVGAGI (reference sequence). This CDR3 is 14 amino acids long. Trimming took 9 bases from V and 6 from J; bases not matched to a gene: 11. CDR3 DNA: TGTGCCAGTGAGGGACAGTGGCTACCCAATGAGCAGTTCTTC. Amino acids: CASEGQWLPNEQFF.